The rows below give T cell receptor beta chains drawn from one sample of a study of CD8 T cells in ankylosing spondylitis. TCRdb recomputed calls from the 5' RACE reads with MiXCR, one row per CDR3 protein. Among 240,000 or so distinct CDR3 sequences listed, around 11% were seen once. The sample taken for sequencing was blood, either unsorted or a sorted T cell fraction (not recorded which). The origin of the receptors is a male donor with ankylosing spondylitis or in good health (not recorded which). The CDR3 runs from the conserved cysteine through the conserved F or W. A D gene is named only where the DNA matches it firmly. Clone size is stated in some rows and not others, as once, few, many or a class when expanded.

cdr3_length	d_call	j_call	clone_size	v_call	cdr3_aa	cdr3_nt
13	.	TRBJ2-5	few	TRBV5-6	CARRVIQLETQYF	TGTGCCAGACGGGTAATTCAATTGGAGACCCAGTACTTC
15	TRBD1	TRBJ1-5	many	TRBV5-1	CASSPQGARNQPQHF	TGCGCCAGCAGCCCACAGGGGGCCCGTAATCAGCCCCAGCATTTT
13	.	TRBJ2-3	many	TRBV7-6	CASSLGGVTPQYF	TGTGCCAGCAGCTTAGGGGGAGTGACCCCGCAGTATTTT
15	.	TRBJ2-2	.	TRBV20-1	CSATLLVANTGELFF	TGCAGTGCTACACTTCTGGTAGCGAACACCGGGGAGCTGTTTTTT
16	.	TRBJ1-3	.	TRBV20-1	CSARDSGMSSGNTIYF	TGCAGTGCTAGAGATTCAGGAATGAGCTCTGGAAACACCATATATTTT
13	.	TRBJ2-3	.	TRBV12-3/TRBV12-4	CASSLKQTSTQYF	TGTGCCAGCAGTTTAAAGCAGACAAGTACGCAGTATTTT
15	TRBD2	TRBJ2-3	many	TRBV9	CASSVGAGYTDTQYF	TGTGCCAGCAGCGTAGGAGCGGGGTACACAGATACGCAGTATTTT
13	.	TRBJ2-3	few	TRBV27	CASTHSNTDTQYF	TGTGCCAGCACCCACTCCAACACAGATACGCAGTATTTT
15	TRBD2	TRBJ2-1	.	TRBV6-2/TRBV6-3	CASRESGSGNNEQFF	TGTGCCAGCAGAGAGAGCGGGAGTGGAAACAATGAGCAGTTCTTC
14	.	TRBJ2-1	many	TRBV5-4	CASSPRWGGDEQFF	TGTGCCAGCAGCCCAAGGTGGGGCGGGGATGAGCAGTTCTTC
13	.	TRBJ1-4	.	TRBV16	CASSPRINEKLFF	TGTGCCAGCAGCCCGCGGATTAATGAAAAACTGTTTTTT
15	TRBD1	TRBJ1-6	many	TRBV12-3/TRBV12-4	CASSLGQTYNSPLHF	TGTGCCAGCAGTTTGGGACAGACATATAATTCACCCCTCCACTTT
13	.	TRBJ2-7	many	TRBV19	CASSIGLQVEQYF	TGTGCCAGTAGTATAGGTTTACAGGTTGAGCAGTACTTC
14	TRBD1	TRBJ1-1	many	TRBV7-8	CAAGSGTEHTEAFF	TGTGCCGCTGGTTCTGGGACAGAGCACACTGAAGCTTTCTTT
15	TRBD1	TRBJ1-2	many	TRBV19	CASSTRTGLGYGYTF	TGTGCCAGTAGTACTCGGACAGGGCTGGGCTATGGCTACACCTTC